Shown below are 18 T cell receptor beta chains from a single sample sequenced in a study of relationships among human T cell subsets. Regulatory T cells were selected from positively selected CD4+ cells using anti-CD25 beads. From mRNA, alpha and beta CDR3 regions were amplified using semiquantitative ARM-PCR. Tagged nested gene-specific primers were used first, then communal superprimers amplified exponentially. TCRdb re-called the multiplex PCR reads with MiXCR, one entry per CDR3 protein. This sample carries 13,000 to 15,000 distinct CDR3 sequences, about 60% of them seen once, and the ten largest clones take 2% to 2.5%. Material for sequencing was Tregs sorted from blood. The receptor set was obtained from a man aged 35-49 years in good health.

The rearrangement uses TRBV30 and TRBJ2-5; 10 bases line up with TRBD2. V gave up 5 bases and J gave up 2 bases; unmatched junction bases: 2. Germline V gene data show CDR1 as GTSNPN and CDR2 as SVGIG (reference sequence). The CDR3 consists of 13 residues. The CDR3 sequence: CAWQLAGQETQYF. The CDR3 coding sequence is TGTGCCTGGCAACTAGCGGGACAAGAGACCCAGTACTTC.

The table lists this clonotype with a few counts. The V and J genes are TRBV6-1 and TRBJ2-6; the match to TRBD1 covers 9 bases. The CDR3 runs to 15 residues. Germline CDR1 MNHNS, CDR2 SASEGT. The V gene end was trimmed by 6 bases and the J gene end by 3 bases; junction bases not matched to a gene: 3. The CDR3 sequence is CASRQGAGGANVLTF. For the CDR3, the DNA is TGTGCCAGCAGACAGGGGGCGGGTGGGGCCAACGTCCTGACTTTC.

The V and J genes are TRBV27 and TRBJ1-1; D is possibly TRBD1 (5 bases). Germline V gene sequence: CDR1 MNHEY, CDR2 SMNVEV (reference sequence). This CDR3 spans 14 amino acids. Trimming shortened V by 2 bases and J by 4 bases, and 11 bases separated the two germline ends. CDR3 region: CASSLGGRGTEAFF. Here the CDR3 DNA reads TGTGCCAGCAGTTTAGGAGGGAGGGGCACTGAAGCTTTCTTT.

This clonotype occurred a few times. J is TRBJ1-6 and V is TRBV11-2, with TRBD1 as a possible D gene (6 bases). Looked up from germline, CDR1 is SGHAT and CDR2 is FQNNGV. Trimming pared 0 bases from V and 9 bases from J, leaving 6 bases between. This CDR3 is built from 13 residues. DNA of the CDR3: TGTGCCAGCAGCTTAGACAGGGGTTCACCCCTCCACTTT. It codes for CASSLDRGSPLHF. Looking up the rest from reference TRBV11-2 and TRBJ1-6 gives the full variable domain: EAGVAQSPRYKIIEKRQSVAFWCNPISGHATLYWYQQILGQGPKLLIQFQNNGVVDDSQLPKDRFSAERLKGVDSTLKIQPAKLEDSAVYLCASSLDRGSPLHFGNGTRLTVT.

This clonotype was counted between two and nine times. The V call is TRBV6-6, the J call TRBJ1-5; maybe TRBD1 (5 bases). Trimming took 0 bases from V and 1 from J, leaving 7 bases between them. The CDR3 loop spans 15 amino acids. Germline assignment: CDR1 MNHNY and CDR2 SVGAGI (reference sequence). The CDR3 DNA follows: TGTGCCAGCAGTTACTCGAAGGGGAGCAATCAGCCCCAGCATTTT. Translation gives CASSYSKGSNQPQHF.

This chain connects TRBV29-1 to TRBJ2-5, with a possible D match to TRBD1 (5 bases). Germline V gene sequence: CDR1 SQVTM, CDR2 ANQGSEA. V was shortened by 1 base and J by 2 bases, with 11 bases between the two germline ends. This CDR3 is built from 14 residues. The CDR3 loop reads CSVEAATEQETQYF. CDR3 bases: TGCAGCGTTGAAGCAGCGACAGAGCAAGAGACCCAGTACTTC.

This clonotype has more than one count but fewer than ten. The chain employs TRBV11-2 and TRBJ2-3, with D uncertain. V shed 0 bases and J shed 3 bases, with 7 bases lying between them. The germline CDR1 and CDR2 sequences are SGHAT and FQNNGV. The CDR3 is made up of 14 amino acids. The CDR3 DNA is TGTGCCAGCAGCTTAGATCATGGGACAGATACGCAGTATTTT. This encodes CASSLDHGTDTQYF.

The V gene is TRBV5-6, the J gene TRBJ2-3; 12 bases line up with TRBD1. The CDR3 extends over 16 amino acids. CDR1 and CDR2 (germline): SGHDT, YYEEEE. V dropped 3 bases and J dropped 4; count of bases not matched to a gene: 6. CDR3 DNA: TGTGCCAGCAGCTGGTACCGGGACAGGGGGCCAGATACGCAGTATTTT. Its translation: CASSWYRDRGPDTQYF.

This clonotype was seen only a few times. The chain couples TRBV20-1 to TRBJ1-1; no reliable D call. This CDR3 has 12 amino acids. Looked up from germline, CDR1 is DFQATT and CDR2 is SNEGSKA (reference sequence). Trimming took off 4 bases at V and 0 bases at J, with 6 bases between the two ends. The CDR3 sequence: CSANLMNTEAFF. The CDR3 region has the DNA TGCAGTGCTAACTTAATGAACACTGAAGCTTTCTTT.

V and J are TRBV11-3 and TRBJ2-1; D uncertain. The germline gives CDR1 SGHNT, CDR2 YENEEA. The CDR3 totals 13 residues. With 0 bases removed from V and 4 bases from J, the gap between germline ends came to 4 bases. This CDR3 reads CASSLDLYNEQFF. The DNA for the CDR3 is TGTGCCAGCAGCTTAGATCTATACAATGAGCAGTTCTTC. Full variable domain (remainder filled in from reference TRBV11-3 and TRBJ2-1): EAGVVQSPRYKIIEKKQPVAFWCNPISGHNTLYWYLQNLGQGPELLIRYENEEAVDDSQLPKDRFSAERLKGVDSTLKIQPAELGDSAVYLCASSLDLYNEQFFGPGTRLTVL.

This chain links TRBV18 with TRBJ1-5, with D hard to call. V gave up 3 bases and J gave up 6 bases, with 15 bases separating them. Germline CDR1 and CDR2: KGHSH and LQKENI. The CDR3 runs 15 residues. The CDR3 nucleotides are TGTGCCAGCTCACCCGAAGACCGCGAGGGTCAGCCCCAGCATTTT. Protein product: CASSPEDREGQPQHF.

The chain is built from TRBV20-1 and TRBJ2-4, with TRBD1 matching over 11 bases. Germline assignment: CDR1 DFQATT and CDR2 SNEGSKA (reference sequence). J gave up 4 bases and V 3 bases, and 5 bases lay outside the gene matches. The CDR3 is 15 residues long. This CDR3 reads CSASGQGAVKNIQYF. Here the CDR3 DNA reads TGCAGTGCTAGCGGACAGGGGGCAGTAAAAAACATTCAGTACTTC.

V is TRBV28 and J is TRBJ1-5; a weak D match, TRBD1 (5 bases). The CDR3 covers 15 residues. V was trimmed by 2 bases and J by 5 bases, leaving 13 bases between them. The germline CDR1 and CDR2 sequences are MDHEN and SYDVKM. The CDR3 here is CASSLAGTQYQPQHF. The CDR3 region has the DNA TGTGCCAGCAGTTTAGCCGGGACCCAATATCAGCCCCAGCATTTT.

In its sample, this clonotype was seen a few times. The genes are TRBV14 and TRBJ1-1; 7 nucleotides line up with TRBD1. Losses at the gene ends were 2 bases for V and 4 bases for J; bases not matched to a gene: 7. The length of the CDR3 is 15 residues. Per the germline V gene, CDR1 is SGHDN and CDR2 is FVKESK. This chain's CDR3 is CASSQYRGGITEAFF. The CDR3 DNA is TGTGCCAGCAGCCAATACAGGGGTGGAATCACTGAAGCTTTCTTT.

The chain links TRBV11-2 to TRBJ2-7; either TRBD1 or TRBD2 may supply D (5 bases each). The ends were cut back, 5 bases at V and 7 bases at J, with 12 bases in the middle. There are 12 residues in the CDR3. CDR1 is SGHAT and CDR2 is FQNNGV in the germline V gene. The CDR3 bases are TGTGCCAGCAGCCGAGGGACGAGTGAGCAGTACTTC. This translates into CASSRGTSEQYF.

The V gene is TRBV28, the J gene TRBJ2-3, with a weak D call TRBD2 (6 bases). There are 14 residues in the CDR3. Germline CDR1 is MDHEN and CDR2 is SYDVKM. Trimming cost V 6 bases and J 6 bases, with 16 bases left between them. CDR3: CASSLAGLEDTQYF. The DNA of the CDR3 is TGTGCCAGCAGCCTTGCGGGATTGGAGGATACGCAGTATTTT.

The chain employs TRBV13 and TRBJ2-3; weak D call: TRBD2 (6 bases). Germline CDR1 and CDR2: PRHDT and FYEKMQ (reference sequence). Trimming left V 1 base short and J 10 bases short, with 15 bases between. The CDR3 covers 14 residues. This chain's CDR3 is CASSLDGAGGSQYF. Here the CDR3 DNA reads TGTGCCAGCAGCTTAGATGGGGCTGGGGGGTCGCAGTATTTT.

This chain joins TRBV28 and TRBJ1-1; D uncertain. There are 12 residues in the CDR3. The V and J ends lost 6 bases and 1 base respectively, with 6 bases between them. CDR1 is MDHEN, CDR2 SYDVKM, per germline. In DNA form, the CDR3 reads TGTGCCAGCAGAAGCCCGAACACTGAAGCTTTCTTT. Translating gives CASRSPNTEAFF.